This TCR beta chain was sequenced in a study of T cell changes during pregnancy in multiple sclerosis. Using immunoSEQ multiplex PCR, the repertoire was profiled, and TCRdb retains in-frame clones only, with some absent. The table records under 80,000 clones, approximately 94% of them present only once. The CDR3 is 17 amino acids. CDR1 is SGHKS, CDR2 YYEKEE, per germline (reference sequence). The V gene end was trimmed by 1 base and the J gene end by 3 bases; junction bases not matched to a gene: 9. The sequences come from peripheral blood, collected in the third trimester of pregnancy. The gene calls are TRBV5-5 and TRBJ2-1, with TRBD1 identical over 8 bases. The receptor comes from a female donor with multiple sclerosis, enrolled in a pregnancy study. In DNA, the CDR3 is TGTGCCAGCAGCTTGAACGGACAGGGACGAATCTACAATGAGCAGTTCTTC. The encoded protein is CASSLNGQGRIYNEQFF.